This TCR beta chain was retrieved from a study of monozygotic twins with inflammatory bowel disease. Study-wide results and caveats: Limited statistical power may explain no repertoire similarity difference between concordant and discordant twins. Differing T cell subtypes remained indistinguishable.

Researchers ran eight separate cDNA reactions for each sample. TCRdb re-called the 5' RACE reads and gives one entry per CDR3 protein, without DNA. In all, the sample yields 300,000 to 450,000 distinct CDR3 sequences. Regarding this clonotype: The target antigen is unknown.

CDR1 is SGHRS and CDR2 is YFSETQ in the germline V gene. This CDR3 has 15 residues. Phlebotomy per donor yielded a single 2.5 ml blood sample. V is TRBV5-1 and J is TRBJ2-3; as DNA is missing, the TRBD2 call by TCRdb cannot be tested. The sequenced sample consisted of blood. This sequence originates from a human donor with ulcerative colitis or Crohn's disease, or a healthy co-twin of an affected twin (not recorded which). CDR3 loop: CASTTSGVRTDTQYF.